A single sample is the source of the 27 T cell receptor beta chains below, sequenced in a study of cytomegalovirus exposure and HLA in healthy donors. PCR involved 60 Vbeta and 13 Jbeta primers. The assay was immunoSEQ multiplex PCR, and TCRdb's table has in-frame clones only and misses some. The sample carries approximately 100,000 clones, around 69% recorded once. The sequencing sample was made of PBMCs. All receptors derive from a man under 40 in good health and CMV-seronegative.

CDR3 amino acids: CASTGHFSYNEQFF. The DNA of the CDR3 is TGTGCCAGCACCGGACATTTCTCCTACAATGAGCAGTTCTTC. The rearrangement joins TRBV27 to TRBJ2-1; tentatively, D is TRBD1 (5 bases). Germline values: CDR1 MNHEY, CDR2 SMNVEV (reference sequence). CDR3 length: 14 residues. Trimming cost V 7 bases and J 0 bases, with 10 bases left between them.

This chain uses TRBV28 with TRBJ2-5; a possible D gene is TRBD2 (6 bases). Per the germline V gene, CDR1 is MDHEN and CDR2 is SYDVKM. The V end was cut by 5 bases, the J end by 4 bases, with 11 bases between. CDR3 length: 13 residues. The CDR3 nucleotides read TGTGCCAGCAGTCTCTCCGGGGGAGAGACCCAGTACTTC. Its translation: CASSLSGGETQYF.

The CDR3 reads CASSQEWDRGVYGYTF. The CDR3 DNA follows: TGCGCCAGCAGCCAAGAGTGGGACAGGGGGGTCTATGGCTACACCTTC. V and J are TRBV4-3 and TRBJ1-2; 11 positions match TRBD1. Germline CDR1 reads LGHNA; CDR2 reads YSLEER. V lost 0 bases to trimming and J lost 4 bases; unmatched junction nucleotides: 4. This CDR3 has 16 residues.

The genes are TRBV5-1 and TRBJ2-1, with D perhaps matching TRBD2 (6 bases). This CDR3 contains 15 residues. V was cut by 0 bases and J by 4 bases, with 11 bases left in between. CDR1 is SGHRS, CDR2 YFSETQ, per germline. The CDR3 here is CASSLVAGQYNEQFF. The CDR3 DNA reads TGCGCCAGCAGCTTGGTCGCGGGGCAGTACAATGAGCAGTTCTTC.

The chain is built from TRBV13 and TRBJ2-1; D gene ambiguous. V was trimmed by 3 bases and J by 7 bases, leaving 13 bases between them. CDR3 size: 14 residues. CDR1 and CDR2 from the germline V gene are PRHDT and FYEKMQ (reference sequence). CDR3 DNA: TGTGCCAGCAGCTTCCGGCTCTCCAGGAATGAGCAGTTCTTC. Its translation: CASSFRLSRNEQFF.

Of note for this clone: At the DNA level, this CDR3 is encoded by other sequences in the same sample as well. This chain uses TRBV5-8 with TRBJ2-7; a possible D gene is TRBD1 (5 bases). The V end lost 4 bases, the J end lost 0 bases, and 14 bases lay between the germline ends. The CDR3 loop spans 15 amino acids. Germline V lookup: CDR1 SGHTS, CDR2 YDEGEE. The CDR3 DNA is TGTGCCAGCAGCCGTGGGGCCTCCCTCTCCTACGAGCAGTACTTC. This gives the protein CASSRGASLSYEQYF.

This clone was observed a few times. The chain couples TRBV6-5 to TRBJ2-3; 7 bases agree with TRBD2. The ends lost 8 bases at V and 4 bases at J; junction bases unmatched: 9. Germline V lookup: CDR1 MNHEY, CDR2 SVGAGI. This CDR3 is built from 14 residues. CDR3 nucleotides: TGTGCCAGCGGCGAACTAGCGATGGCAGATACGCAGTATTTT. Residues: CASGELAMADTQYF.

The chain is built from TRBV27 and TRBJ2-7; the D gene is possibly TRBD2 (5 bases). The CDR3 runs to 15 residues. Germline CDR1 and CDR2: MNHEY and SMNVEV (reference sequence). The ends were cut back, 2 bases at V and 2 bases at J, with 13 bases in the middle. The CDR3 DNA sequence: TGTGCCAGCAGTTTAACGGCTAGCTACGCCTACGAGCAGTACTTC. Protein sequence: CASSLTASYAYEQYF.

The V call is TRBV28, the J call TRBJ2-2; TRBD2 aligns across 9 bases. The V segment lost 5 bases and the J segment 3 bases; nucleotides outside the gene matches: 7. There are 16 residues in the CDR3. Germline V gene data show CDR1 as MDHEN and CDR2 as SYDVKM. The CDR3 here is CASSRSSGRYTGELFF. CDR3 DNA: TGTGCCAGCAGTCGCTCAAGCGGGAGGTACACCGGGGAGCTGTTTTTT.

The chain employs TRBV7-6 and TRBJ2-3; possibly TRBD2 for D (5 bases). V lost 1 base, J lost 0 bases, and 8 bases lay in between. Germline values: CDR1 SGHVS, CDR2 FNYEAQ. The CDR3 has 15 amino acids. The DNA for the CDR3 is TGTGCCAGCAGCTTAGTGGGGAGAAGCACAGATACGCAGTATTTT. It is translated as CASSLVGRSTDTQYF.

The chain uses TRBV5-4 and TRBJ1-3, with no clear D. V was shortened by 4 bases and J by 1 base, with 12 bases between the two germline ends. The CDR3 consists of 15 residues. Germline lookup yields CDR1 SGHNT and CDR2 YYREEE (reference sequence). CDR3 residues: CASSPGLFSGNTIYF. CDR3 in DNA: TGTGCCAGCAGCCCCGGACTGTTTTCTGGAAACACCATATATTTT.

The chain links TRBV7-9 to TRBJ2-7, with TRBD2 matching over 9 bases. Germline-derived CDR1 and CDR2 are SEHNR and FQNEAQ (reference sequence). J gave up 5 bases and V 1 base, and 9 bases lay outside the gene matches. The CDR3 is 16 residues long. CDR3 in DNA: TGTGCCAGCAGCTTAGATGGCGGGAGGGCCCGGGACGAGCAGTACTTC. It translates to CASSLDGGRARDEQYF.

The chain uses TRBV5-1 and TRBJ1-2; D is perhaps TRBD1 (6 bases). The ends were cut back, 0 bases at V and 6 bases at J, with 9 bases in the middle. This CDR3 has 13 amino acids. Germline V gene sequence: CDR1 SGHRS, CDR2 YFSETQ. CDR3 loop: CASSLVTGNGYTF. As DNA, the CDR3 is TGCGCCAGCAGCTTGGTGACAGGCAATGGCTACACCTTC.

The V and J genes are TRBV5-8 and TRBJ2-3, with D perhaps matching TRBD1 (6 bases). The CDR3 contains 15 residues. From germline, CDR1 is SGHTS and CDR2 YDEGEE. Trimming shortened V by 0 bases and J by 1 base, and 9 bases separated the two germline ends. The CDR3 is CASSLDRVGTDTQYF. CDR3 in DNA: TGTGCCAGCAGCTTGGACAGGGTGGGCACAGATACGCAGTATTTT. The full variable domain, its missing parts supplied by reference TRBV5-8 and TRBJ2-3, is EAGVTQSPTHLIKTRGQQATLRCSPISGHTSVYWYQQALGLGLQFLLWYDEGEERNRGNFPPRFSGRQFPNYSSELNVNALELEDSALYLCASSLDRVGTDTQYFGPGTRLTVL.

V and J are TRBV7-9 and TRBJ2-7, with a tentative D call TRBD2 (6 bases). This CDR3 region has 13 residues. V shed 5 bases and J shed 2 bases, with 10 bases lying between them. Germline V gene sequence: CDR1 SEHNR, CDR2 FQNEAQ (reference sequence). The DNA of the CDR3 is TGTGCCAGCAGCGGGGAGGCCGCCTACGAGCAGTACTTC. Translation gives CASSGEAAYEQYF.

This clone was detected only a few times. The chain recombines TRBV5-1 with TRBJ2-7; 10 bases match TRBD1. The germline V gene encodes CDR1 SGHRS and CDR2 YFSETQ. This CDR3 region has 15 residues. The V segment lost 0 bases and the J segment 6 bases; nucleotides outside the gene matches: 6. CDR3 protein: CASSLAGTGALEQYF. DNA of the CDR3: TGCGCCAGCAGCTTGGCCGGGACAGGGGCCCTCGAGCAGTACTTC. Full variable domain (remainder filled in from reference TRBV5-1 and TRBJ2-7): KAGVTQTPRYLIKTRGQQVTLSCSPISGHRSVSWYQQTPGQGLQFLFEYFSETQRNKGNFPGRFSGRQFSNSRSEMNVSTLELGDSALYLCASSLAGTGALEQYFGPGTRLTVT.

This chain links TRBV10-3 with TRBJ2-7, with 9 bases aligning to TRBD1. CDR1 and CDR2 (germline): ENHRY, SYGVKD. With 0 bases clipped from V and 3 bases from J, the junction kept 6 bases outside the gene matches. This CDR3 has 16 residues. The CDR3 coding sequence is TGTGCCATCAGTGAGTCGGGGGACAGGGCCGGCTACGAGCAGTACTTC. Translation gives CAISESGDRAGYEQYF.

The J gene is TRBJ2-7, the V gene TRBV28; TRBD1 matches at 11 bases. V dropped 8 bases and J dropped 2; count of bases not matched to a gene: 8. The length of the CDR3 is 15 residues. Germline lookup yields CDR1 MDHEN and CDR2 SYDVKM. CDR3 region: CASETGTGGAYEQYF. The CDR3 nucleotides read TGTGCCAGCGAAACCGGGACAGGGGGGGCCTACGAGCAGTACTTC.

Written as DNA, the CDR3 is TGTGCCAGCTCACCTCTGACAGGGAGCGAGCAGTACTTC. This codes for CASSPLTGSEQYF. The V gene is TRBV18, the J gene TRBJ2-7; 7 bases fit TRBD1. J lost 6 bases, V lost 3 bases, and 5 bases had no gene match. Germline CDR1 reads KGHSH; CDR2 reads LQKENI. The CDR3 covers 13 residues.

The chain couples TRBV9 to TRBJ2-1; 12 bases align to TRBD2. V lost 0 bases, J lost 7 bases, and 11 bases stayed unmatched. CDR1 is SGDLS and CDR2 is YYNGEE in the germline V gene. The CDR3 is 18 residues long. This CDR3 reads CASSVALAGGNPKNEQFF. The CDR3 DNA is TGTGCCAGCAGCGTAGCGCTAGCGGGGGGGAACCCCAAAAATGAGCAGTTCTTC.

The chain recombines TRBV7-9 with TRBJ1-1; 7 positions agree with TRBD1. The junction had 17 bases not matched to a gene; V was cut back by 5 bases and J by 5 bases. CDR3 length: 17 amino acids. Germline V gene lookup returns CDR1 SEHNR and CDR2 FQNEAQ (reference sequence). CDR3 DNA sequence: TGTGCCAGCAGCCTGCCAAGAGGCGGAGGGGGCGGGACTGAAGCTTTCTTT. Protein product: CASSLPRGGGGGTEAFF.

This clone was recorded a few times. Distinct nucleotide sequences in the sample also encode this CDR3. The gene calls are TRBV27 and TRBJ1-6; 8 bases fit TRBD1. The V segment lost 6 bases and the J segment 9 bases; nucleotides outside the gene matches: 4. The CDR3 consists of 13 residues. Germline-derived CDR1 and CDR2 are MNHEY and SMNVEV (reference sequence). CDR3 sequence (DNA): TGTGCCAGCAGGACAGGGGATTTTTCACCCCTCCACTTT. This translates into CASRTGDFSPLHF.

In this sample, this clone turned up a few times. The chain carries TRBV7-9 and TRBJ1-2, with a tentative D call TRBD1 (6 bases). There are 12 residues in the CDR3. In germline, CDR1 is SEHNR, CDR2 FQNEAQ (reference sequence). The V end lost 3 bases, the J end lost 5 bases, and 7 bases lay between the germline ends. CDR3 sequence: CASSLDSYGYTF. The DNA of the CDR3 is TGTGCCAGCAGCTTGGACAGTTATGGCTACACCTTC.

The chain couples TRBV11-3 to TRBJ2-5; the match to TRBD2 covers 13 bases. The CDR3 runs 15 residues. V lost 4 bases and J lost 2; bases outside the gene matches: 1. The V gene's germline CDR1 is SGHNT and CDR2 YENEEA. The CDR3 nucleotides are TGTGCCAGCAGCTCGGGACTAGCGGGGCAAGAGACCCAGTACTTC. Protein product: CASSSGLAGQETQYF.

The genes are TRBV5-1 and TRBJ2-3, with 10 bases that match TRBD2. The CDR3 sequence is 17 residues long. V shed 3 bases and J 9 bases; nucleotides not matched to a gene: 16. Looked up from germline, CDR1 is SGHRS and CDR2 is YFSETQ. The CDR3 spells CASSSLTSGGARGTQYF. CDR3 DNA: TGCGCCAGCAGCTCTCTCACAAGCGGGGGGGCCAGGGGAACGCAGTATTTT.

The chain employs TRBV9 and TRBJ2-1; 12 bases align to TRBD1. CDR1 SGDLS and CDR2 YYNGEE come from the germline V gene. This CDR3 spans 19 amino acids. V shed 4 bases and J 0 bases; nucleotides not matched to a gene: 11. CDR3: CASSPRGDRGLPSYNEQFF. The DNA of the CDR3 is TGTGCCAGCAGCCCAAGGGGGGACAGGGGGCTCCCCTCCTACAATGAGCAGTTCTTC.

This clone was recorded a few times. J is TRBJ2-3 and V is TRBV4-2, with D perhaps matching TRBD1 (5 bases). V gave up 4 bases and J gave up 5 bases, with 13 bases separating them. The CDR3 covers 14 residues. The germline CDR1 and CDR2 sequences are LGHNA and YNFKEQ. The CDR3 region has the DNA TGTGCCAGCAGCCCCCAACAGGAAAGAGATACGCAGTATTTT. Its protein product is CASSPQQERDTQYF.